This T cell receptor (beta chain) was captured in a study of control samples from healthy donors and cancer patients (dated by TCRdb to the early 2020s). The library was built by means of the immunoSEQ multiplex PCR assay. TCRdb took this table from immuneACCESS and kept in-frame rearrangements with V and J called. Such tables lack part of the clones; where checked against another copy, unresolved V genes explain under half of the gap, and the rest is unexplained. The sample yields 150,000 or so clones; 88% were counted once. Jointly, the top ten make up roughly 5.3% of the sample. Comment on this clone: Its cognate antigen has yet to be identified. No base quality values were provided; no much bigger clone lies one nucleotide off.

Deletion took 2 bases off V and 4 bases off J, with a span of 4 bases between the germline ends. The CDR3 spans 12 residues, from the cysteine through the phenylalanine. Just CDR3 DNA is preserved here, 36 bases in frame from base 1. Via the germline V gene, CDR1 is SGHAT and CDR2 FQNNGV. What was sequenced was blood. In this chain, TRBV11-2 is recombined with TRBJ2-3; no D segment can be confidently identified. This TCR was recovered from a woman aged 25 to 39 in good health. DNA sequence: TGTGCCAGCAGCTTACAAGCAGATACGCAGTATTTT. This codes for CASSLQADTQYF. Beyond the CDR3, the reference TRBV11-2 and TRBJ2-3 genes provide the residues; the full variable domain reads: EAGVAQSPRYKIIEKRQSVAFWCNPISGHATLYWYQQILGQGPKLLIQFQNNGVVDDSQLPKDRFSAERLKGVDSTLKIQPAKLEDSAVYLCASSLQADTQYFGPGTRLTVL.